The T cell receptor beta chain described here comes from a study of T cell repertoires in ileal Crohn's disease. Across the study: Thiopurines (11) or anti-TNF agents (around 17) were given postoperatively to about half.

Approximately 510 nanograms of biopsy DNA per sample underwent TCRB immunosequencing. Clones were sequenced by immunoSEQ multiplex PCR, and TCRdb holds only the in-frame ones, with some missing. The profile covers more than 50,000 clones, with approximately 91% appearing a single time and about 1.9% taken by the ten largest. Trimming took 6 bases from V and 9 from J, leaving 12 bases between them. CDR1 and CDR2 from the germline V gene are MNHEY and SMNVEV (reference sequence). The CDR3 contains 12 residues. Concerning this clone itself: Its antigen is undetermined.

Study-level points and caveats: Active smokers at surgery had more clonal expansions than non-smokers.

Time point noted: neoterminal ileum biopsy at postoperative endoscopy, about 6 months after surgery. Specimen: ileal tissue. The genes are TRBV27 and TRBJ1-5; D is unclear. This receptor was obtained from an adult with Crohn's disease. The CDR3, as DNA: TGTGCCAGCAGAGAGCTTTTTGGGCCCCAGCATTTT. It codes for CASRELFGPQHF.